This TCR beta chain comes out of a study of CD8+ T cells in alopecia areata (dated by TCRdb to the late 2010s). Context from the whole study: Treated patients were enrolled in an open-label pilot trial of oral tofacitinib at 5 to 10 mg twice daily for moderate-to-severe alopecia areata. Patients on tofacitinib were biopsied at baseline and after 4 and 24 weeks of treatment, and several of the patients also had a later scalp biopsy. TCRbeta CDR3 regions were amplified by immunoSEQ multiplex PCR using 35 Vbeta forward and 13 Jbeta reverse primers. In both human patients and the C3H/HeJ mouse model, the study applied high-throughput TCRbeta sequencing to look at T cell clonal expansion in alopecia areata. Scalp clonality was compared among normal scalp (n=4), patchy alopecia areata scalp (n=8), and alopecia totalis/universalis scalp (n=8). Patients stayed on tofacitinib for 6 to 18 months and then had 6 months of follow-up off drug so that delayed response and recurrence could be assessed. Scalp tissue and sorted CD4+ and CD8+ peripheral blood T cells from patchy and totalis/universalis alopecia areata patients and from healthy controls were covered by human TCRbeta sequencing. RNA was obtained with the PAXgene miRNA kit for fixed scalp, the miRNeasy kit for PBMCs, and the RNeasy kit for mouse skin.

Library preparation was by the immunoSEQ multiplex PCR assay. To provide template for TCR sequencing, every sample had RNA extracted and reverse transcribed into cDNA. SuperScript III was used for first-strand cDNA synthesis, primed with a 2:1 mix of oligo-dT and random hexamers. A synthetic immune receptor repertoire was used to assess amplification bias, and residual bias was removed computationally. For the original study's pipeline: After raw reads were preprocessed to remove errors, the CDR3 was defined following IMGT conventions as running from the conserved cysteine to phenylalanine. Clonality was computed by normalizing Shannon entropy by log2 of the number of productive unique TCRs and subtracting the result from 1. CD4 or CD8 identity of scalp clones was inferred by cross-referencing scalp TCRbeta sequences with sorted blood CD4 and CD8 repertoires. TCRdb took over this immuneACCESS table, retaining in-frame rearrangements with V and J assigned. Such tables are incomplete; in checked studies, under half of the missing clones stem from an unresolved V gene, and the remainder is unexplained. For V, J and clone size, that table is used; D and trimming come from the DNA. The sample yields 100,000 to 150,000 clones; 45% to 60% were counted once. The leading ten clones occupy 4.5% of the sample.

The time point label here, explained by the study, means: baseline before oral tofacitinib. Lesional scalp punch biopsies and peripheral blood were collected from alopecia areata patients. PBMCs were separated by density centrifugation and stained for CD3, CD4 and CD8, after which CD4+ and CD8+ T cells were sorted on a FACSAria. The germline V gene provides CDR1 KGHSH and CDR2 LQKENI. V sheds 6 bases and J sheds 2 bases, leaving 6 bases between their ends. From its cysteine to its phenylalanine, the CDR3 spans 12 amino acids. Only the CDR3 portion is preserved as DNA: 36 bases, with reading frame beginning at the first base. Broader findings and caveats from the paper: Lesional scalp, especially in alopecia totalis/universalis, showed higher clonality and more expanded CD8+ clones than normal scalp, suggesting antigenic drive. TCR sequences shared between patients were less clear than in mice, possibly partly because of HLA diversity in the patient population. Unlike mouse skin, which is dominated by gammadelta T cells, normal human skin has resident alphabeta T cells that are also sequenced, and this complicates analysis of the scalp TCR repertoire.

This clone was counted between two and nine times. There is no known antigen for this receptor. It has no much larger one-base neighbor in the sample; base qualities were not kept. Here the sequenced sample was CD4+ T cells sorted from blood, taken at week 0. The TCR was taken from a human donor with alopecia areata. Recombination connected TRBV18 to TRBJ2-3; too little of a D gene remains to name it. The DNA reads as follows: TGTGCCAGCTCTGACACCACAGATACGCAGTATTTT. The encoded protein is CASSDTTDTQYF.